The 25 T cell receptor beta chains below all came from one sample that was sequenced in a study of OX40 agonist ivuxolimab in advanced cancers. Some clones are missing from TCRdb's copy, which holds only in-frame ones; the method was immunoSEQ multiplex PCR. The data hold more than 20,000 clones, with roughly 80% observed a single time. The source was CD4+ or CD8+ T cells sorted from blood, collected in a trial of the OX40 agonist ivuxolimab. All receptors derive from an adult with an advanced solid tumor such as melanoma, head and neck, liver or kidney cancer.

DNA for the CDR3: TGTGCCAGCAGCTTAGGGGGACTAGCGGGCGGGACCCAGTACTTC. This encodes CASSLGGLAGGTQYF. The rearrangement links TRBV7-8 to TRBJ2-5, with TRBD2 matching 12 bases. This CDR3 region has 15 residues. V was pared by 1 base and J by 7 bases, with 4 bases of the junction left unmatched. Germline CDR1 is SGHVS and CDR2 is FQNEAQ.

The genes are TRBV5-5 and TRBJ2-4; D may match TRBD1 or TRBD2 (5 bases each). This CDR3 comprises 14 residues. Trimming removed 5 bases at V and 0 bases at J, with 9 bases between. Germline CDR1 reads SGHKS; CDR2 reads YYEKEE (reference sequence). The DNA of the CDR3 is TGTGCCAGCAGGATGGGGGTAGCCAAAAACATTCAGTACTTC. Translated, it gives CASRMGVAKNIQYF.

This CDR3 is CASRSHIRELGSGANVLTF. The CDR3 DNA reads as TGTGCCAGCAGATCCCACATCAGGGAACTAGGCTCTGGGGCCAACGTCCTGACTTTC. V gene TRBV28 combines with J gene TRBJ2-6; D possibly matches TRBD1 or TRBD2 (5 bases each). CDR3 length equals 19 residues. Germline V gives CDR1 MDHEN, CDR2 SYDVKM. The V and J ends lost 6 bases and 0 bases respectively, with 21 bases between them. The variable domain in full, completed from reference TRBV28 and TRBJ2-6, reads DVKVTQSSRYLVKRTGEKVFLECVQDMDHENMFWYRQDPGLGLRLIYFSYDVKMKEKGDIPEGYSVSREKKERFSLILESASTNQTSMYLCASRSHIRELGSGANVLTFGAGSRLTVL.

CDR3 coding DNA: TGTGCCAGCAGTTCTGGGACTACCGCCGGGGAGCTGTTTTTT. As protein: CASSSGTTAGELFF. J is TRBJ2-2 and V is TRBV27, with 7 bases identical to TRBD2. The CDR3 loop spans 14 amino acids. V was clipped by 4 bases and J by 6 bases; unmatched bases: 5. Germline CDR1 and CDR2: MNHEY and SMNVEV (reference sequence).

The chain is built from TRBV28 and TRBJ2-1, with TRBD2 identical over 9 bases. The CDR3 covers 14 residues. Looked up from germline, CDR1 is MDHEN and CDR2 is SYDVKM. V shed 6 bases, J shed 4 bases, and the junction held 4 bases outside the gene matches. The CDR3 region has the DNA TGTGCCAGCAGCAGGACTAGCGAGTACAATGAGCAGTTCTTC. This encodes CASSRTSEYNEQFF.

In DNA form, the CDR3 reads TGTGCCAGCAGTTTTAGCGGGGGAGGCTACGAGCAGTACTTC. Translating gives CASSFSGGGYEQYF. V gene TRBV7-6 combines with J gene TRBJ2-7; 9 bases fit TRBD2. With V trimmed by 6 bases and J by 3 bases, 6 bases remained unmatched. The CDR3 is 14 residues long. CDR1 and CDR2 from the germline V gene are SGHVS and FNYEAQ. Looking up the rest from reference TRBV7-6 and TRBJ2-7 gives the full variable domain: GAGVSQSPRYKVTKRGQDVALRCDPISGHVSLYWYRQALGQGPEFLTYFNYEAQQDKSGLPNDRFSAERPEGSISTLTIQRTEQRDSAMYRCASSFSGGGYEQYFGPGTRLTVT.

The genes are TRBV19 and TRBJ2-7, with D unresolved. This CDR3 is 13 amino acids long. Trimming left V 7 bases short and J 2 bases short, with 12 bases between. The germline V gene encodes CDR1 LNHDA and CDR2 SQIVND (reference sequence). CDR3 nucleotide sequence: TGTGCCAGTAAAGATATCCTAACCTACGAGCAGTACTTC. The encoded protein is CASKDILTYEQYF.

This sequence joins TRBV4-3 and TRBJ2-2; D is ambiguous. The CDR3 is 15 residues long. Germline-derived CDR1 and CDR2 are LGHNA and YSLEER. The V and J ends lost 0 bases and 0 bases respectively, with 5 bases between them. The CDR3 is CASSQEPANTGELFF. DNA for the CDR3: TGCGCCAGCAGCCAAGAGCCAGCGAACACCGGGGAGCTGTTTTTT.

The sample holds a few counts of this clone. The chain combines TRBV7-2 with TRBJ2-1, with TRBD2 matching over 12 bases. Germline CDR1 reads SGHTA; CDR2 reads FQGNSA. V was clipped by 3 bases and J by 8 bases; unmatched bases: 5. The CDR3 runs 15 residues. Here the CDR3 DNA reads TGTGCCAGCAGCTTCGCGCTAGCGGGAGGGGATGAGCAGTTCTTC. Translation gives CASSFALAGGDEQFF.

Remarks on this clone: Other DNA sequences in this sample translate to the same CDR3. This chain joins TRBV6-5 and TRBJ2-2; possibly TRBD1 or TRBD2 for D (5 bases each). Germline CDR1 and CDR2: MNHEY and SVGAGI. CDR3 size: 14 residues. Deletions cut 2 bases from V and 5 bases from J, with 9 bases between. In DNA form, the CDR3 reads TGTGCCAGCAGTTACGGGACGCTGACCGGGGAGCTGTTTTTT. Translating it yields CASSYGTLTGELFF.

The gene calls are TRBV27 and TRBJ2-7; TRBD2 agrees at 9 bases. V lost 4 bases to trimming and J lost 0 bases; unmatched junction nucleotides: 1. Germline V gene data show CDR1 as MNHEY and CDR2 as SMNVEV (reference sequence). This CDR3 spans 14 amino acids. CDR3 nucleotide sequence: TGTGCCAGCAGTTATAGCGGGAGCTCCTACGAGCAGTACTTC. Amino acids: CASSYSGSSYEQYF.

V gene TRBV19 combines with J gene TRBJ2-7; tentatively, D is TRBD1 or TRBD2 (6 bases each). V was shortened by 4 bases and J by 6 bases, with 13 bases between the two germline ends. CDR1 and CDR2 from the germline V gene are LNHDA and SQIVND (reference sequence). The CDR3 sequence is 13 residues long. The CDR3 nucleotides are TGTGCCAGTAGTACCTCACAGGGAGGCGAGCAGTACTTC. Protein sequence: CASSTSQGGEQYF.

This clone was observed a single time. V usage is TRBV7-6 and J usage is TRBJ1-1; D perhaps matches TRBD1 (5 bases). Germline V gene lookup returns CDR1 SGHVS and CDR2 FNYEAQ. The length of the CDR3 is 13 residues. V lost 5 bases, J lost 2 bases, and 9 bases lay in between. The CDR3 spells CASSPGSNTEAFF. The CDR3 DNA is TGTGCCAGCAGCCCAGGGTCTAACACTGAAGCTTTCTTT.

The count of this clone is one. This chain joins TRBV28 and TRBJ2-5; 8 nucleotides agree with TRBD1. V lost 3 bases and J lost 5; bases outside the gene matches: 5. Germline loops: CDR1 MDHEN, CDR2 SYDVKM. This CDR3 has 14 amino acids. The DNA for the CDR3 is TGTGCCAGCAGTTTTCAGGGGGCCCGGGAGACCCAGTACTTC. It specifies CASSFQGARETQYF.

The J gene is TRBJ2-3, the V gene TRBV28, with TRBD1 matching 9 bases. The germline gives CDR1 MDHEN, CDR2 SYDVKM. The J segment lost 3 bases and the V segment lost 2 bases, leaving 9 bases of the junction unmatched. This CDR3 contains 17 residues. The CDR3 sequence: CASSLSPGQGITDTQYF. The CDR3 DNA sequence: TGTGCCAGCAGTTTAAGTCCCGGACAGGGGATTACAGATACGCAGTATTTT.

The chain has TRBV4-1 and TRBJ2-7, with 8 positions matching TRBD2. The CDR3 length is 15 residues. V gave up 1 base and J gave up 1 base; unmatched junction bases: 3. CDR1 MGHRA and CDR2 YSYEKL come from the germline V gene. CDR3 DNA: TGCGCCAGCAGCCAAGTAGCGGGACAATCCTACGAGCAGTACTTC. Its protein is CASSQVAGQSYEQYF.

The chain has TRBV11-3 and TRBJ2-3; D is undetermined. Germline values: CDR1 SGHNT, CDR2 YENEEA. The V and J ends lost 2 bases and 4 bases respectively, with 7 bases between them. The length of the CDR3 is 13 residues. The CDR3 sequence is CASSLQDSDTQYF. CDR3 nucleotide sequence: TGTGCCAGCAGCTTACAGGATTCAGATACGCAGTATTTT.

The genes are TRBV15 and TRBJ1-1; possible D gene TRBD1, 5 bases. The length of the CDR3 is 18 residues. Trimming cost V 0 bases and J 1 base, with 18 bases left between them. Germline V gene lookup returns CDR1 LNHNV and CDR2 YYDKDF (reference sequence). CDR3 amino acids: CATSRDGFGGPRNTEAFF. The CDR3 nucleotides read TGTGCCACCAGCAGAGATGGGTTCGGGGGACCGAGGAACACTGAAGCTTTCTTT.

The chain employs TRBV28 and TRBJ2-7; D remains unclear. V was pared by 6 bases and J by 3 bases, with 15 bases between. CDR3 length: 14 residues. Germline V lookup: CDR1 MDHEN, CDR2 SYDVKM. Here the CDR3 DNA reads TGTGCCAGCAGCTCCCTGGGATCAAGCTACGAGCAGTACTTC. It codes for CASSSLGSSYEQYF.

The rearrangement joins TRBV7-9 to TRBJ2-1; D unresolved. The V gene's germline CDR1 is SEHNR and CDR2 FQNEAQ (reference sequence). V dropped 5 bases and J dropped 8 bases, with 19 bases sitting between them. CDR3 length equals 15 residues. The CDR3 nucleotides read TGTGCCAGCAGCCCCCGGCCTGGAATCGTCGATGAGCAGTTCTTC. Protein product: CASSPRPGIVDEQFF. Full variable domain (remainder filled in from reference TRBV7-9 and TRBJ2-1): DTGVSQNPRHKITKRGQNVTFRCDPISEHNRLYWYRQTLGQGPEFLTYFQNEAQLEKSRLLSDRFSAERPKGSFSTLEIQRTEQGDSAMYLCASSPRPGIVDEQFFGPGTRLTVL.

The chain has TRBV7-9 and TRBJ1-1; 8 nucleotides align to TRBD1. CDR3 length: 16 residues. Germline lookup yields CDR1 SEHNR and CDR2 FQNEAQ (reference sequence). J lost 11 bases, V lost 2 bases, and 16 bases had no gene match. The CDR3 spells CASSLPVGTGGEMAFF. In nucleotides, the CDR3 is TGTGCCAGCAGCTTACCCGTCGGGACAGGCGGGGAAATGGCTTTCTTT.

This clone has just one count. This chain connects TRBV11-2 to TRBJ2-7; the D call may be TRBD1 or TRBD2 (5 bases each). V was trimmed by 3 bases and J by 0 bases, leaving 6 bases between them. Germline V lookup: CDR1 SGHAT, CDR2 FQNNGV. The length of the CDR3 is 13 residues. CDR3 DNA: TGTGCCAGCAGCTTCGGGGCCTCCTACGAGCAGTACTTC. Translating gives CASSFGASYEQYF.

The chain is built from TRBV19 and TRBJ1-5; D is uncertain. Germline lookup yields CDR1 LNHDA and CDR2 SQIVND (reference sequence). The CDR3 runs 12 residues. The V and J ends lost 10 bases and 7 bases respectively, with 14 bases between them. The CDR3 sequence is CATSTLGQPQHF. CDR3 DNA: TGTGCCACCAGCACCCTTGGGCAGCCCCAGCATTTT. The variable domain in full, completed from reference TRBV19 and TRBJ1-5, reads DGGITQSPKYLFRKEGQNVTLSCEQNLNHDAMYWYRQDPGQGLRLIYYSQIVNDFQKGDIAEGYSVSREKKESFPLTVTSAQKNPTAFYLCATSTLGQPQHFGDGTRLSIL.

DNA for the CDR3: TGTGCCAGCAGCTCGGGATGGACAGGGGGGGACACTGAAGCTTTCTTT. Translation: CASSSGWTGGDTEAFF. The chain joins TRBV7-9 to TRBJ1-1; 10 positions match TRBD1. CDR3 length: 16 residues. Germline assignment: CDR1 SEHNR and CDR2 FQNEAQ (reference sequence). Trimming at V came to 4 bases and at J to 3 bases, leaving 8 bases not matched to a gene.

The rearrangement uses TRBV19 and TRBJ2-2; perhaps D is TRBD1 or TRBD2 (5 bases each). From germline, CDR1 is LNHDA and CDR2 SQIVND (reference sequence). Trimming cost V 4 bases and J 4 bases, with 13 bases left between them. The CDR3 contains 15 residues. CDR3 in amino acids: CASSTTGTGTGELFF. The DNA for the CDR3 is TGTGCCAGTAGTACCACCGGGACCGGCACCGGGGAGCTGTTTTTT. Supplemented by reference TRBV19 and TRBJ2-2, the full variable domain reads DGGITQSPKYLFRKEGQNVTLSCEQNLNHDAMYWYRQDPGQGLRLIYYSQIVNDFQKGDIAEGYSVSREKKESFPLTVTSAQKNPTAFYLCASSTTGTGTGELFFGEGSRLTVL.